At least ten counts were recorded for the clone carrying this T cell receptor beta chain. Its antigen is still unknown. TCRdb processed the multiplex PCR reads anew with MiXCR; each CDR3 protein has one entry. The sample has about 16,000 distinct CDR3 sequences, less than 45% seen once. This sample was included in a study of breast tumors, draining lymph nodes, adjacent tissues. Study-wide findings and caveats: That most tumor T cells come from lymph nodes remained unproven. Tumors had less TCR diversity than lymph nodes, more than nontumor tissue. Compared with basal-like, luminal-like tumors shared significantly more repertoire with nontumor tissue.

CDR1 and CDR2 (germline): SGHAT, FQNNGV. With V trimmed by 1 base and J by 1 base, 10 bases remained unmatched. The CDR3 length is 18 residues. The rearrangement uses TRBV11-2 and TRBJ2-5; 9 bases match TRBD2. Sequenced: tumor-adjacent breast tissue. The receptor was derived from a female donor with breast cancer. Some clones in this sample may be carry-over from other donors' samples. The CDR3 loop reads CASSLVPHPAGGQETQYF. The DNA for the CDR3 is TGTGCCAGCAGCTTAGTTCCCCACCCAGCGGGAGGCCAAGAGACCCAGTACTTC.